The entry below describes one TCR beta chain. It has no known antigen specificity. Base-call qualities are not available, and no considerably larger clone is one nucleotide away. This entry belongs to a study of T cell responses to AZD1222 COVID-19 vaccine (dated by TCRdb to the early 2020s). Study-wide context: A total of under 250 trial participants underwent TCR sequencing, of whom roughly 210 had received two doses of AZD1222 and 26 had received two doses of the MenACWY control vaccine. Trial participants were enrolled into age subgroups of 18-55, 56-69 and 70-plus years, which contained approximately 150, 28 and 58 TCR-sequenced participants, respectively.

What the authors observed across the whole study: Because no day 14 peak-response samples were available, repertoires were characterized only after the peak T cell response. The 56-69-year group was small, and its depth increase did not reach significance, likely because of low power. Vaccine-associated CD4 TCRs spanned the whole spike protein, with dominant responses in regions 160-218 and 743-854. A significant rise in spike-specific TCR breadth and depth was observed after two AZD1222 doses relative to day 0 and relative to MenACWY recipients. Conclusions about previously exposed vaccinees are limited because only five or six AZD1222 recipients were SARS-CoV-2 seropositive at baseline. Participants were mostly white British, with more females than males. The authors suggested clonal diversity may have been underestimated. Nearly half of unique spike-specific TCRs reportedly recognized epitopes outside regions mutated in the B.1.351 and B.1.1.7 variants.

Interpreted using the paper, the time point label stands for: about 28 days (+/-7) after the second vaccine dose. AZD1222 recipients given second doses at about 4 weeks or at about 12 weeks were pooled, since spike-specific TCR depth and breadth were not found to differ between the two schedules. Vaccinee samples were obtained from the UK trials COV001 and COV002, which included a single-blind randomized controlled phase 2/3 trial of AZD1222 (ChAdOx1 nCoV-19) in healthy adults. For TCRbeta chain sequencing, PBMC samples were collected from trial participants at day 0 and at day 28 after the second dose. The CDR3 regions of human TCRbeta chains were subjected to immunosequencing. The authors' analysis ran thus. Repertoire TCRs were matched against a reference library of SARS-CoV-2-specific TCRs generated with the MIRA antigen-specificity platform. Breadth was defined as the fraction of unique TCRs that were SARS-CoV-2-associated, and depth was defined as the fraction of total T cells that were SARS-CoV-2-associated. Using the MIRA data, every spike-specific TCR was mapped to the spike region that the TCR reacted to and assigned to either a CD4 or a CD8 class. Log10-transformed breadth and depth values were compared by one-way ANOVA with Sidak's multiple comparisons tests. The table comes from immuneACCESS by way of TCRdb, which keeps in-frame sequences with V and J called. Part of the clones is missing from these tables; in studies checked, under half for an unresolved V gene and the rest for unknown reasons. Clonal size and the V and J genes are those of that table, whereas D and trimming came from the DNA. The sample table holds around 180,000 clones, of which about 88% were seen once. Clones ranked in the top ten supply 20% to 30% of the sample.

The source material was peripheral blood, sampled 28 days after the second AZD1222 dose. This sequence originates from an adult who received the AZD1222 COVID-19 vaccine.

The CDR3 has the sequence CASSTQDGSNQPQHF. Here is the DNA: TGTGCCAGCAGCACGCAAGACGGTAGCAATCAGCCCCAGCATTTT. The chain links TRBV7-9 with TRBJ1-5; the D gene identity is not certain. Reading the germline V gene (reference sequence) gives CDR1 SEHNR and CDR2 FQNEAQ. V is cut by 5 bases and J by 0 bases, and the space between the germline ends is 11 bases. The CDR3 runs 15 residues from the cysteine to the phenylalanine. CDR3 DNA is the only sequence kept; it has 45 bases, read in frame from the first base. Full variable domain (CDR3 extended with the reference TRBV7-9 and TRBJ1-5 proteins): DTGVSQNPRHKITKRGQNVTFRCDPISEHNRLYWYRQTLGQGPEFLTYFQNEAQLEKSRLLSDRFSAERPKGSFSTLEIQRTEQGDSAMYLCASSTQDGSNQPQHFGDGTRLSIL.